The next 23 T cell receptor beta chains were all read from a single sample in a study of T cell clones after liver transplantation. The assay was immunoSEQ multiplex PCR, and TCRdb's table has in-frame clones only and misses some. The sample consists of fewer than 85,000 clones, 80% of them appearing once. Sequences were derived from CD4+ T cells from blood, sampled 12 months after liver transplant. The receptors were gathered from a human patient who received a liver transplant. These T cells may partly come from the graft donor.

This sequence joins TRBV4-3 and TRBJ1-4; possibly TRBD1 for D (5 bases). Trimming took off 1 base at V and 3 bases at J, with 12 bases between the two ends. This CDR3 has 16 residues. CDR1 and CDR2 from the germline V gene are LGHNA and YSLEER. CDR3 bases: TGCGCCAGCAGCCAAGTGGGCGGGGGGGCTAATGAAAAACTGTTTTTT. Its translation is CASSQVGGGANEKLFF.

In its sample, this clone was seen a few times. The V and J genes are TRBV18 and TRBJ1-1; D not resolved. The CDR3 runs 13 residues. Deletions cut 2 bases from V and 2 bases from J, with 6 bases between. Germline CDR1 and CDR2: KGHSH and LQKENI. Written as DNA, the CDR3 is TGTGCCAGCTCACCAGGGCCAAACACTGAAGCTTTCTTT. It is translated as CASSPGPNTEAFF.

The chain employs TRBV19 and TRBJ2-7; 7 positions agree with TRBD1. With 6 bases clipped from V and 0 bases from J, the junction kept 2 bases outside the gene matches. CDR1 and CDR2 (germline): LNHDA, SQIVND (reference sequence). CDR3 size: 13 residues. For the CDR3, the DNA is TGTGCCAGTAGCGACAGGGACTCCTACGAGCAGTACTTC. The encoded protein is CASSDRDSYEQYF.

A note on this clone: The junction departs from germline at one end; a sequencing error may be responsible. This sequence joins TRBV2 and TRBJ1-5, with 8 bases identical to TRBD1. This CDR3 has 14 residues. Germline assignment: CDR1 SNHLY and CDR2 FYNNEI. CDR3 residues: CASQGSGGNLPQHF. In DNA, the CDR3 is TGTGCCAGTCAGGGGTCAGGGGGCAATCTGCCCCAGCATTTT.

The genes are TRBV2 and TRBJ2-3; weak D call: TRBD1 (5 bases). V was clipped by 5 bases and J by 6 bases, with 9 bases between them. The CDR3 spans 12 residues. The V gene's germline CDR1 is SNHLY and CDR2 FYNNEI. In DNA, the CDR3 is TGTGCCAGCAGTCCGCCAGGGGATACGCAGTATTTT. Its protein product is CASSPPGDTQYF.

This chain connects TRBV28 to TRBJ2-7; D might be TRBD1 (5 bases). The germline V gene has CDR1 MDHEN and CDR2 SYDVKM. The CDR3 length is 11 residues. V was pared by 5 bases and J by 7 bases, with 9 bases between. CDR3: CASSLRQEQYF. The CDR3 coding sequence is TGTGCCAGCAGTCTCCGACAGGAGCAGTACTTC.

The J gene is TRBJ1-3, the V gene TRBV5-6; TRBD1 agrees at 8 bases. In germline, CDR1 is SGHDT, CDR2 YYEEEE. V lost 5 bases to trimming and J lost 0 bases; unmatched junction nucleotides: 7. There are 16 residues in the CDR3. CDR3 amino acids: CASSPGTGRSGNTIYF. CDR3 DNA sequence: TGTGCCAGCAGTCCCGGGACAGGACGCTCTGGAAACACCATATATTTT.

This clone was seen a few times. The chain carries TRBV7-9 and TRBJ2-5; perhaps TRBD1 as D (6 bases). Germline-derived CDR1 and CDR2 are SEHNR and FQNEAQ (reference sequence). CDR3 length: 14 residues. The ends were cut back, 4 bases at V and 4 bases at J, with 13 bases in the middle. The CDR3: CASSSNTGTETQYF. CDR3 nucleotide sequence: TGTGCCAGCAGCTCGAACACAGGGACAGAGACCCAGTACTTC. Supplemented by reference TRBV7-9 and TRBJ2-5, the full variable domain reads DTGVSQNPRHKITKRGQNVTFRCDPISEHNRLYWYRQTLGQGPEFLTYFQNEAQLEKSRLLSDRFSAERPKGSFSTLEIQRTEQGDSAMYLCASSSNTGTETQYFGPGTRLLVL.

The chain uses TRBV7-3 and TRBJ2-2, with D hard to call. The CDR3 totals 13 residues. Germline lookup yields CDR1 SGHTA and CDR2 FQGTGA. With 4 bases removed from V and 5 bases from J, the gap between germline ends came to 8 bases. CDR3 sequence: CASSSKVTGELFF. As DNA, the CDR3 is TGTGCCAGCAGCTCTAAGGTTACCGGGGAGCTGTTTTTT.

The V gene is TRBV19, the J gene TRBJ2-7, with 7 bases matching TRBD1. CDR3 length equals 14 residues. The junction had 6 bases not matched to a gene; V was cut back by 7 bases and J by 0 bases. Germline V lookup: CDR1 LNHDA, CDR2 SQIVND (reference sequence). This CDR3 reads CASTTTGSSYEQYF. The CDR3 DNA reads TGTGCCAGTACTACGACAGGGTCCTCCTACGAGCAGTACTTC.

The rearrangement links TRBV7-9 to TRBJ2-7; D gene unclear. Germline V gene lookup returns CDR1 SEHNR and CDR2 FQNEAQ (reference sequence). Trimming left V 5 bases short and J 2 bases short, with 7 bases between. CDR3 length: 12 residues. The CDR3 here is CASSPSPYEQYF. The CDR3 nucleotides are TGTGCCAGCAGCCCGTCGCCCTACGAGCAGTACTTC.

This clone showed up just once. CDR3 loop: CASSEALGWGGETQYF. CDR3 DNA: TGTGCCAGCAGTGAAGCTCTAGGGTGGGGCGGGGAGACCCAGTACTTC. The chain employs TRBV6-1 and TRBJ2-5; D is tentatively TRBD1 or TRBD2 (5 bases each). CDR3 size: 16 residues. Germline CDR1 reads MNHNS; CDR2 reads SASEGT. V shed 0 bases and J shed 5 bases, with 16 bases lying between them.

The chain recombines TRBV9 with TRBJ1-1, with 8 bases identical to TRBD1. V shed 2 bases and J 5 bases; nucleotides not matched to a gene: 8. The CDR3 has 15 amino acids. CDR1 and CDR2 (germline): SGDLS, YYNGEE. CDR3 sequence: CASSVIDRGRTEAFF. In DNA, the CDR3 is TGTGCCAGCAGCGTCATAGACAGGGGAAGAACTGAAGCTTTCTTT.

The chain has TRBV10-3 and TRBJ2-7; the D call may be TRBD1 or TRBD2 (5 bases each). Trimming pared 3 bases from V and 0 bases from J, leaving 18 bases between. The CDR3 extends over 17 amino acids. In germline, CDR1 is ENHRY, CDR2 SYGVKD. CDR3 nucleotides: TGTGCCATCAGTGATAGAGGAGGACGGGGCCGCTCCTACGAGCAGTACTTC. Protein: CAISDRGGRGRSYEQYF.

The chain couples TRBV28 to TRBJ1-1; D gene uncertain. V was clipped by 6 bases and J by 6 bases, with 14 bases between them. CDR1 and CDR2 from the germline V gene are MDHEN and SYDVKM. The CDR3 spans 13 residues. CDR3 nucleotides: TGTGCCAGCAGCACCCCCGGGAGGCCTGAAGCTTTCTTT. Amino acid sequence: CASSTPGRPEAFF.

This clone was counted a single time. This chain links TRBV6-5 with TRBJ1-5; 8 bases line up with TRBD1. Trimming cost V 5 bases and J 6 bases; bases outside gene matches: 3. This CDR3 comprises 13 residues. Looked up from germline, CDR1 is MNHEY and CDR2 is SVGAGI. CDR3 sequence (DNA): TGTGCCAGCAGTGGACAGGGAAGTCAGCCCCAGCATTTT. This encodes CASSGQGSQPQHF.

The table lists this clone with a count of one. The CDR3 reads CAWSPSSYQPQHF. CDR3 coding DNA: TGTGCCTGGAGCCCCTCAAGTTATCAGCCCCAGCATTTT. The chain employs TRBV30 and TRBJ1-5; D uncertain. Germline CDR1 and CDR2: GTSNPN and SVGIG (reference sequence). Trimming pared 3 bases from V and 5 bases from J, leaving 11 bases between. The CDR3 is 13 amino acids.

This rearrangement joins TRBV28 to TRBJ1-1; 7 bases agree with TRBD1. Unmatched junction bases numbered 8, after V lost 4 bases and J lost 6 bases. The CDR3 has 14 residues. The germline V gene encodes CDR1 MDHEN and CDR2 SYDVKM. The CDR3 sequence: CASSSPTGRSEAFF. CDR3 coding DNA: TGTGCCAGCAGTTCCCCGACAGGGCGGTCTGAAGCTTTCTTT.

The genes are TRBV19 and TRBJ1-5, with 12 bases fitting TRBD1. With V trimmed by 10 bases and J by 3 bases, 7 bases remained unmatched. This CDR3 contains 15 residues. Germline V gene data show CDR1 as LNHDA and CDR2 as SQIVND (reference sequence). The CDR3 here is CATRDRGLYNQPQHF. CDR3 nucleotides: TGTGCCACCCGGGACAGGGGGCTTTACAATCAGCCCCAGCATTTT.

This clone has a handful of counts. This rearrangement joins TRBV2 to TRBJ1-1; D remains ambiguous. The CDR3 covers 12 residues. CDR1 and CDR2 from the germline V gene are SNHLY and FYNNEI. Deletions cut 11 bases from V and 2 bases from J, with 12 bases between. The CDR3 bases are TGTGCCTTCCGGATGGGCAACACTGAAGCTTTCTTT. Translation gives CAFRMGNTEAFF.

The chain links TRBV18 to TRBJ1-1; D not certain. Trimming removed 1 base at V and 1 base at J, with 10 bases between. Germline V gives CDR1 KGHSH, CDR2 LQKENI. The CDR3 runs 15 residues. CDR3 amino acids: CASSPLESANTEAFF. The CDR3 DNA follows: TGTGCCAGCTCACCACTAGAATCGGCGAACACTGAAGCTTTCTTT.

This clone was detected a few times. The chain has TRBV29-1 and TRBJ2-3, with unresolved D. Trimming removed 3 bases at V and 6 bases at J, with 7 bases between. This CDR3 comprises 11 residues. CDR1 is SQVTM and CDR2 is ANQGSEA in the germline V gene. CDR3 sequence (DNA): TGCAGCGTTGAGTTCGGGGATACGCAGTATTTT. Translating it yields CSVEFGDTQYF.

The rearrangement joins TRBV4-3 to TRBJ2-7; the match to TRBD2 covers 14 bases. J was trimmed by 1 base and V by 5 bases; bases with no gene match: 13. This CDR3 spans 19 amino acids. CDR1 and CDR2 (germline): LGHNA, YSLEER. The CDR3 protein is CASSRSAGTSGSGSYEQYF. DNA for the CDR3: TGCGCCAGCAGCAGATCCGCCGGGACTAGCGGGAGTGGTTCCTACGAGCAGTACTTC.